The rows below give T cell receptor beta chains drawn from one sample of a study of early T cells in non-severe SARS-CoV-2 infection. MiXCR, run by TCRdb on the 5' RACE reads, gives a single entry per CDR3 protein. The sample lists tens of thousands of distinct CDR3 sequences; around 12% were seen once. The material sequenced was whole blood, taken at baseline. The receptors were sampled from an adult who was a healthcare worker with PCR-confirmed SARS-CoV-2 infection or an uninfected control (not recorded which). The CDR3 runs from the conserved cysteine through the conserved F or W. The order of the fields is CDR3 length, D gene, clone size, J gene, V gene, CDR3 DNA, CDR3 protein. A D gene is named only where the DNA matches it firmly. Clone size is not always given. Where it is, it says once, few, many or a class for expanded clones.

>13|-|-|TRBJ2-5|TRBV6-2/TRBV6-3
TGTGCCAGCAGCCAGGACTTCCAGGAGACCCAGTACTTC
CASSQDFQETQYF
>9|-|-|TRBJ1-6|TRBV7-8
TGTGCCAGCAGCCCTCCCCTCCACTTT
CASSPPLHF
>16|TRBD2|-|TRBJ2-7|TRBV20-1
TGCAGTGCTAGAGGAGTCGCGGGGGGCTCCTCCTACGAGCAGTACTTC
CSARGVAGGSSYEQYF
>16|-|few|TRBJ2-4|TRBV18
TGTGCCAGCTCACCAGGGCAGATTCTAGCCAAAAACATTCAGTACTTC
CASSPGQILAKNIQYF
>12|-|many|TRBJ1-2|TRBV12-3/TRBV12-4
TGTGCCAGCAGTTCGTACAGGGAAAGCTACACCTTC
CASSSYRESYTF
>13|-|many|TRBJ2-7|TRBV5-5
TGTGCCAGCAGCTTGGCCGGGATCGACGAGCAGTACTTC
CASSLAGIDEQYF
>14|-|few|TRBJ2-3|TRBV14
TGTGCCAGCAGCCACAAGACAGGCGCTGATACGCAGTATTTT
CASSHKTGADTQYF
>14|TRBD2|few|TRBJ2-3|TRBV2
TGTGCCAGCAGTCTTAGCGGGGGGCCAGATACGCAGTATTTT
CASSLSGGPDTQYF
>13|-|few|TRBJ2-2|TRBV5-1
TGCGCCAGCAGCCCCCCTTCGACCGGGGAGCTGTTTTTT
CASSPPSTGELFF
>14|TRBD2|-|TRBJ2-7|TRBV11-2
TGTGCCAGCGTCAGGCGGGGGGCCTCCTACGAGCAGTACTTC
CASVRRGASYEQYF
>14|-|few|TRBJ1-1|TRBV11-2
TGTGCCAGCAGCTTCTCACTGGGGAACACTGAAGCTTTCTTT
CASSFSLGNTEAFF
>16|-|few|TRBJ1-4|TRBV2
TGTGCCAGCAGTGAATTGACCCAGGGGAGTAGTGAAAAACTGTTTTTT
CASSELTQGSSEKLFF
>14|-|-|TRBJ2-5|TRBV9
TGTGCCAGCAGCCGAGGACAGATCCAAGAGACCCAGTACTTC
CASSRGQIQETQYF
>12|-|-|TRBJ1-1|TRBV29-1
TGCAGCGTAGGGTATGGGAACACTGAAGCTTTCTTT
CSVGYGNTEAFF
>14|-|few|TRBJ2-3|TRBV4-3
TGCGCCAGCAGCCAAGAGCGGGGCACAGATACGCAGTATTTT
CASSQERGTDTQYF
>16|-|-|TRBJ2-7|TRBV20-1
TGCAGTGCTAGAGATAGTGTACCCGCTCCCTTCGGAGAGCAGTACTTC
CSARDSVPAPFGEQYF
>14|-|many|TRBJ2-3|TRBV20-1
TGCAGTGCTAGGGTAGTCACCAGTATAGATACGCAGTATTTT
CSARVVTSIDTQYF
>16|-|-|TRBJ1-6|TRBV18
TGTGCCAGCTCACCGGGACCGAGCTCCTATAATTCACCCCTCCACTTT
CASSPGPSSYNSPLHF
>13|-|many|TRBJ1-1|TRBV6-6
TGTGCCAGCAGTCCTCCAGGGAAATTAGAAGCTTTCTTT
CASSPPGKLEAFF
>14|-|-|TRBJ2-1|TRBV11-2
TGTGCCAGCAGCTTAGGGCTAGAGTGGAATGAGCAGTTCTTC
CASSLGLEWNEQFF
>16|TRBD1|few|TRBJ1-3|TRBV18
TGTGCCAGCTCACCCGGGACAGGGTCGCATGGAAACACCATATATTTT
CASSPGTGSHGNTIYF
>13|TRBD1|few|TRBJ1-2|TRBV18
TGTGCCAGCTCACCGGACAGGGAGCGTGGCTACACCTTC
CASSPDRERGYTF
>17|-|few|TRBJ2-6|TRBV3-1
TGTGCCAGCAGCCAAGATCTGCCCCACTCTGGGGCCAACGTCCTGACTTTC
CASSQDLPHSGANVLTF
>16|TRBD2|many|TRBJ2-1|TRBV6-1
TGTGCCAGCAGCGGGATTCTAGCGGGGGGGAAGGATGAGCAGTTCTTC
CASSGILAGGKDEQFF
>12|-|many|TRBJ2-7|TRBV20-1
TGCAGTTCCCAGATGGGGGCCTACGAGCAGTACTTC
CSSQMGAYEQYF
>13|TRBD2|many|TRBJ2-7|TRBV7-6
TGTGCCAGCAGCCCGGGAGGTAGCGGCCGGCAGTACTTC
CASSPGGSGRQYF
>13|-|once|TRBJ2-2|TRBV19
TGTGCCAGTAGTATAGTTTTCACCGGGGAGCTGTTTTTT
CASSIVFTGELFF
>20|TRBD1|-|TRBJ1-3|TRBV7-8
TGTGCCAGCAGCTCACCACTCCCGGGACAGGGTATAATGGCTGGAAACACCATATATTTT
CASSSPLPGQGIMAGNTIYF
>16|-|-|TRBJ2-1|TRBV6-5
TGTGCCAGCAGTTACTCGTGGGTCGAAGCCTACAATGAGCAGTTCTTC
CASSYSWVEAYNEQFF
>13|-|-|TRBJ1-1|TRBV28
TGTGCCAGCATCACAGGGATGAACACTGAAGCTTTCTTT
CASITGMNTEAFF
>13|-|many|TRBJ2-7|TRBV4-2
TGTGCCAGCAGCCAAGGGTTGGACTACGAGCAGTACTTC
CASSQGLDYEQYF
>13|-|-|TRBJ1-1|TRBV27
TGTGCCAGTTCCGGACGGATGAACACTGAAGCTTTCTTT
CASSGRMNTEAFF
>12|-|few|TRBJ2-7|TRBV28
TGTGCCAGCAGTACCCCGGAGATGGAGCAGTACTTC
CASSTPEMEQYF
>16|-|-|TRBJ2-5|TRBV25-1
TGTGCCAGCAGTCCCGGCGGAAAGGGGTTACAAGAGACCCAGTACTTC
CASSPGGKGLQETQYF
>16|-|few|TRBJ2-1|TRBV11-2
TGTGCCAGCAGCTCCCGGGACGGTAGCTCCTACAATGAGCAGTTCTTC
CASSSRDGSSYNEQFF
>16|TRBD1|-|TRBJ2-4|TRBV27
TGTGCCAGCAGCTCAAATCTAAGACAGGGAAAAAACATTCAGTACTTC
CASSSNLRQGKNIQYF
>13|TRBD2|few|TRBJ2-7|TRBV6-1
TGTGCCAGCCGTATGGGGGGGGCCTACGAGCAGTACTTC
CASRMGGAYEQYF
>12|-|many|TRBJ1-5|TRBV20-1
TGCAGTGCTAGAGCAGGGGAACAGCCCCAGCATTTT
CSARAGEQPQHF
>16|-|-|TRBJ2-3|TRBV11-2
TGTGCCAGCAGCTTAGCAACAGGGAAAGTTACAGATACGCAGTATTTT
CASSLATGKVTDTQYF
>18|TRBD1|-|TRBJ2-7|TRBV10-3
TGTGCCATCAGTCCCGCTTGGGGAGGGACAGGGAATCCCTACGAGCAGTACTTC
CAISPAWGGTGNPYEQYF
>15|-|-|TRBJ2-2|TRBV14
TGTGCCAGCAGCCGTTGGACTGGAGCACCCGGGGAGCTGTTTTTT
CASSRWTGAPGELFF
>12|-|few|TRBJ2-3|TRBV11-3
TGTGCCAGCAGCGAGAGCGGGGATACGCAGTATTTT
CASSESGDTQYF
>13|-|many|TRBJ2-3|TRBV29-1
TGCAGCGTTGACGAGGGAGGCACAGATACGCAGTATTTT
CSVDEGGTDTQYF
>16|-|many|TRBJ2-1|TRBV28
TGTGCCAGCAGTCCAAGGCTCGGAGGGCTCTACAATGAGCAGTTCTTC
CASSPRLGGLYNEQFF
>17|-|many|TRBJ2-1|TRBV9
TGTGCCAGCAGCGTAGCGGGAAGCGCCTCCCTTGGGAATGAGCAGTTCTTC
CASSVAGSASLGNEQFF
>15|TRBD1|many|TRBJ2-3|TRBV7-2
TGTGCCAGCAGCACCGCCGGGACAGGGCACGATACGCAGTATTTT
CASSTAGTGHDTQYF
>14|-|few|TRBJ1-1|TRBV10-1
TGCGCCAGCAGTGACGGAGTCCAAAACACTGAAGCTTTCTTT
CASSDGVQNTEAFF
>14|-|-|TRBJ2-7|TRBV12-3/TRBV12-4
TGTGCCAGCAGTTTAGCGGGGGTCGCCTACGAGCAGTACTTC
CASSLAGVAYEQYF
>15|-|few|TRBJ1-3|TRBV20-1
TGCAGTGCCACCAACTCGGGGGAGAAGGGAAACACCATATATTTT
CSATNSGEKGNTIYF
>14|-|few|TRBJ2-5|TRBV5-1
TGCGCCAGCAGCGTACAGGAGAGGGGAGAGACCCAGTACTTC
CASSVQERGETQYF
>15|TRBD1|many|TRBJ1-5|TRBV6-1
TGTGCCAGCAGAGAGCTCGGACAGGGAGGTCAGCCCCAGCATTTT
CASRELGQGGQPQHF
>17|-|-|TRBJ2-2|TRBV20-1
TGCAGTGCTAGAGATATGATAGCGAAACCTCGAACCGGGGAGCTGTTTTTT
CSARDMIAKPRTGELFF
>13|-|-|TRBJ1-6|TRBV2
TGTGCCAGCAGTAGGGACCCGAATTCACCCCTCCACTTT
CASSRDPNSPLHF